The sequence of this T cell receptor (beta chain) was determined in a study of regulatory T cells in long-lasting Graves disease. According to the study, TCR beta libraries were built with iRepertoire HTBI primers and CDR3-region Arm-PCR. TCRdb used MiXCR to reprocess the multiplex PCR reads, holding one entry per CDR3 protein. The table has around 340,000 distinct CDR3 sequences, roughly a fifth seen once. This clonotype appeared many times. Time point described: persistent/refractory GD, antithyroid drugs over 5 years with positive TRAb. PBMCs provided the RNA from which the TCR library was made. EDTA tubes received about 9.3 milliliters of collected peripheral blood. The sequence came from a female donor with Graves disease. Material: peripheral blood mononuclear cells (PBMCs), obtained when the disease was refractory, from a patient treated with antithyroid drugs.

The CDR3 DNA reads as TGTGCCAGCAGCACCCTTGGACAGGGCCAAGAGACCCAGTACTTC. It encodes CASSTLGQGQETQYF. The chain couples TRBV7-9 to TRBJ2-5, with 8 bases fitting TRBD1. Germline V CDR1 and CDR2: SEHNR, FQNEAQ (reference sequence). Germline trimming cut 5 bases from V and 1 base from J; bases unmatched to any gene: 6. This CDR3 is 15 amino acids long.